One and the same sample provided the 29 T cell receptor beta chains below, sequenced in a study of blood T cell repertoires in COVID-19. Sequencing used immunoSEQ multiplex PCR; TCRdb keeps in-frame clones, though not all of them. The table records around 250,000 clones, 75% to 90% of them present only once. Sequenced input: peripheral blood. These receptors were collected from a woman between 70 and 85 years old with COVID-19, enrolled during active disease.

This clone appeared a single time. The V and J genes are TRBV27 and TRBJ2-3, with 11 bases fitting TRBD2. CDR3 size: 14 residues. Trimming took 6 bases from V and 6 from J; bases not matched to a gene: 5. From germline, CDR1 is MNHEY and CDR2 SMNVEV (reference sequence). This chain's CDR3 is CASRGSGRADTQYF. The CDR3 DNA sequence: TGTGCCAGCAGAGGTAGCGGGAGGGCCGATACGCAGTATTTT.

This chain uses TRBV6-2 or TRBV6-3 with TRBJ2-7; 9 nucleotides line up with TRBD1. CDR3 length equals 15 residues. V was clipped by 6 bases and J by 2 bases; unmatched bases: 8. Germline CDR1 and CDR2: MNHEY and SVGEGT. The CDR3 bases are TGTGCCAGCAGCTCTTACGGGACAGGGCCCTACGAGCAGTACTTC. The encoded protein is CASSSYGTGPYEQYF.

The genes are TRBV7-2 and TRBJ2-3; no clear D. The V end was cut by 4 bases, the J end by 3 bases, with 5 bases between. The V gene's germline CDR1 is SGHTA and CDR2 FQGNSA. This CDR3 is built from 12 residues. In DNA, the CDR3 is TGTGCCAGCAGCTGGCTTACAGATACGCAGTATTTT. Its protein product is CASSWLTDTQYF.

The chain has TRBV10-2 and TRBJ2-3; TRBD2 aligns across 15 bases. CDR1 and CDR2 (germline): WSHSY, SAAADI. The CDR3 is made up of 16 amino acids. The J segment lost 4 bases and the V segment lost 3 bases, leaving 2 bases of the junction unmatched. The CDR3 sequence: CASSDRTSGRADTQYF. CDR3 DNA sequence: TGCGCCAGCAGTGACCGGACTAGCGGGAGGGCAGATACGCAGTATTTT.

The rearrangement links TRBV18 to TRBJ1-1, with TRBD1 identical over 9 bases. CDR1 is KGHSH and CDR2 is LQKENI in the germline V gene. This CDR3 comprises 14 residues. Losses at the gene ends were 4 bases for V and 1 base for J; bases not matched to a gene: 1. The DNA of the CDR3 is TGTGCCAGCTCACTGGGACAGGGGAACACTGAAGCTTTCTTT. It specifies CASSLGQGNTEAFF.

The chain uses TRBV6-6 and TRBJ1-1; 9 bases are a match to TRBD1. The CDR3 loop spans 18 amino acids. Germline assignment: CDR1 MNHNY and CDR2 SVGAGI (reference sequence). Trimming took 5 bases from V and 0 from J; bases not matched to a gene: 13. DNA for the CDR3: TGTGCCAGCAGTCAAATTCTAAATTGGGACAGGGTGAACACTGAAGCTTTCTTT. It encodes CASSQILNWDRVNTEAFF.

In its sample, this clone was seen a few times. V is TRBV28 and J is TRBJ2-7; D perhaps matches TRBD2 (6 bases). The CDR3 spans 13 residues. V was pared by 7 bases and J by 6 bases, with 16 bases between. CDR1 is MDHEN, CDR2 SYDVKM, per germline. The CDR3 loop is CASTGDSLVEQYF. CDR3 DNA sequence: TGTGCCAGCACGGGAGACAGTCTAGTCGAGCAGTACTTC.

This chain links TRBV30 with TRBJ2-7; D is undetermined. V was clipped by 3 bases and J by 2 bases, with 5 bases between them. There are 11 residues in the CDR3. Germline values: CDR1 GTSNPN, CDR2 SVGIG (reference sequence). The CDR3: CAWSEAYEQYF. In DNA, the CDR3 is TGTGCCTGGAGCGAGGCCTACGAGCAGTACTTC.

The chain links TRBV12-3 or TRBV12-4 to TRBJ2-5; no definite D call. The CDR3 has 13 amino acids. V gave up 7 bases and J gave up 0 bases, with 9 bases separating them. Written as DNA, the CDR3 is TGTGCCAGCACGTTTCTAAACCAAGAGACCCAGTACTTC. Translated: CASTFLNQETQYF.

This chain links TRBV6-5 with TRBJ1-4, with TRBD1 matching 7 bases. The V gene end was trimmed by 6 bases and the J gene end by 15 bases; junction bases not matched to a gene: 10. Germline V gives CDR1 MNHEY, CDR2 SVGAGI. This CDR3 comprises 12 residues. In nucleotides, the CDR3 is TGTGCCAGCAGCTCGACAGGGCAGGAAGTGTTTTTT. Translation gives CASSSTGQEVFF.

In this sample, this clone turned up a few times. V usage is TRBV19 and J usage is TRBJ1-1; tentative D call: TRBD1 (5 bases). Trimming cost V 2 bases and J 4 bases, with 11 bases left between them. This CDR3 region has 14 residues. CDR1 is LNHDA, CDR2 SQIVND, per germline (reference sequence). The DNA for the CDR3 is TGTGCCAGTAGTATACGACAGAGGAGCACTGAAGCTTTCTTT. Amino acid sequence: CASSIRQRSTEAFF.

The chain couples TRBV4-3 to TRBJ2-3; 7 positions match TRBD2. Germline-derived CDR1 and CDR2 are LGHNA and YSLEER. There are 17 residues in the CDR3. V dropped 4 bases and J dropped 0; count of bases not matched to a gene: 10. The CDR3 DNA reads TGCGCCAGCAGCCGCATACTAGCGCTATTAAGCACAGATACGCAGTATTTT. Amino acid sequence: CASSRILALLSTDTQYF.

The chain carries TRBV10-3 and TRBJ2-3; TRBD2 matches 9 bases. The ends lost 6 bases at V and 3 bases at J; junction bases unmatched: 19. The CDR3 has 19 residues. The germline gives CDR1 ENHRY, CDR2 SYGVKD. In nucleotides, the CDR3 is TGTGCCATCAGCTCTGACTCCGTAGGACTAGCGATTCATACAGATACGCAGTATTTT. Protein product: CAISSDSVGLAIHTDTQYF.

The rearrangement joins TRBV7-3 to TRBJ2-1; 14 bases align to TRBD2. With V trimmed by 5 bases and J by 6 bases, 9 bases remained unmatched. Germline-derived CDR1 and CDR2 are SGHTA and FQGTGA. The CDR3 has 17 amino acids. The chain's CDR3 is CASSPMGLAGVSNEQFF. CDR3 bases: TGTGCCAGCAGCCCGATGGGACTAGCGGGAGTAAGCAATGAGCAGTTCTTC. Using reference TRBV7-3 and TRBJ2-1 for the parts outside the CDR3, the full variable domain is GAGVSQTPSNKVTEKGKYVELRCDPISGHTALYWYRQSLGQGPEFLIYFQGTGAADDSGLPNDRFFAVRPEGSVSTLKIQRTERGDSAVYLCASSPMGLAGVSNEQFFGPGTRLTVL.

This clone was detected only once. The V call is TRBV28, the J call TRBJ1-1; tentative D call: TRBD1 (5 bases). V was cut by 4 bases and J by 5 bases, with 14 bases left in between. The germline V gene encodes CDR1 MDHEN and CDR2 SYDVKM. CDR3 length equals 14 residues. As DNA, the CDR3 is TGTGCCAGCAGTTCCCGGGGGAGACGGACTGAAGCTTTCTTT. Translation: CASSSRGRRTEAFF.

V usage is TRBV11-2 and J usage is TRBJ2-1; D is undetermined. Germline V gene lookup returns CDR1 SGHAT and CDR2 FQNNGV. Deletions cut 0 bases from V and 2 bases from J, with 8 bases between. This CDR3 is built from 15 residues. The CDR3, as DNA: TGTGCCAGCAGCTTAGAACTCCAGGCCTACAATGAGCAGTTCTTC. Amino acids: CASSLELQAYNEQFF. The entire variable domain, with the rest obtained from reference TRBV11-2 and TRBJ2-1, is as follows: EAGVAQSPRYKIIEKRQSVAFWCNPISGHATLYWYQQILGQGPKLLIQFQNNGVVDDSQLPKDRFSAERLKGVDSTLKIQPAKLEDSAVYLCASSLELQAYNEQFFGPGTRLTVL.

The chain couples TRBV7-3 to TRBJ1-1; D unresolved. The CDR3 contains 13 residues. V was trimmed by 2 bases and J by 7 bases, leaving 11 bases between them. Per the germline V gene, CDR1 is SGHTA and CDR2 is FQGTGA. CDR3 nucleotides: TGTGCCAGCAGCTTAGTCTTGCGGGATGAAGCTTTCTTT. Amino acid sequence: CASSLVLRDEAFF.

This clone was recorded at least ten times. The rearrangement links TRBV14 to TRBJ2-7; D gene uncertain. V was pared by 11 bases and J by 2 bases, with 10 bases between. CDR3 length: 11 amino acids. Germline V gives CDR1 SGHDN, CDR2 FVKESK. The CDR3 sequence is CALLTPYEQYF. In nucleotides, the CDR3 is TGTGCCCTGCTGACACCCTACGAGCAGTACTTC. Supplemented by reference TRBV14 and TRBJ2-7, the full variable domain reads EAGVTQFPSHSVIEKGQTVTLRCDPISGHDNLYWYRRVMGKEIKFLLHFVKESKQDESGMPNNRFLAERTGGTYSTLKVQPAELEDSGVYFCALLTPYEQYFGPGTRLTVT.

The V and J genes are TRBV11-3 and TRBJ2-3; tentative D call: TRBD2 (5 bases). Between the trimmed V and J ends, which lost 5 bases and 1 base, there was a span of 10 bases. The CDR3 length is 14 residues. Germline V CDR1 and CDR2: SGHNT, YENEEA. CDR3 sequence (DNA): TGTGCCAGCAGCGAGGGCGCGGGCACAGATACGCAGTATTTT. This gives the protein CASSEGAGTDTQYF.

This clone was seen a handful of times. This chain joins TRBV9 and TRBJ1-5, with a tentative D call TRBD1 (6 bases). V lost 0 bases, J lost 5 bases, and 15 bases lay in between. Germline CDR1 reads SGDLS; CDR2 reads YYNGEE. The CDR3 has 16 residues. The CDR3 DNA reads TGTGCCAGCAGCGTAGGTCAGGGGCCCGGGGATCAGCCCCAGCATTTT. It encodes CASSVGQGPGDQPQHF.

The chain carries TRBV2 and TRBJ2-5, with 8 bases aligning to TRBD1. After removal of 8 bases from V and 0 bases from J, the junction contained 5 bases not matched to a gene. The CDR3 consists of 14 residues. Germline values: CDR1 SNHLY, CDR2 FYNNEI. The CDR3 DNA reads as TGTGCCAGCGGAATCAGGGGGCACCAAGAGACCCAGTACTTC. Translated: CASGIRGHQETQYF. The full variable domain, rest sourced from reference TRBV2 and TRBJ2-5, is EPEVTQTPSHQVTQMGQEVILRCVPISNHLYFYWYRQILGQKVEFLVSFYNNEISEKSEIFDDQFSVERPDGSNFTLKIRSTKLEDSAMYFCASGIRGHQETQYFGPGTRLLVL.

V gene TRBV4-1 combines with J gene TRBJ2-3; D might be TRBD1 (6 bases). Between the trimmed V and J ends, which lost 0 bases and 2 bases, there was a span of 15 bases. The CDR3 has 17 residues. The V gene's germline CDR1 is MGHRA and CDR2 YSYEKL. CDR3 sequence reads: CASSQEGAGSVTDTQYF. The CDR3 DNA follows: TGCGCCAGCAGCCAAGAGGGGGCAGGGTCGGTCACAGATACGCAGTATTTT.

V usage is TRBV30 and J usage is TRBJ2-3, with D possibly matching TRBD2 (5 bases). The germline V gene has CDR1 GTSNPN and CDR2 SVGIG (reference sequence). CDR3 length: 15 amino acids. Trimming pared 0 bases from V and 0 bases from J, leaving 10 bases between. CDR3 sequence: CAWSVPGTSTDTQYF. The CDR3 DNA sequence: TGTGCCTGGAGTGTACCGGGAACTAGCACAGATACGCAGTATTTT.

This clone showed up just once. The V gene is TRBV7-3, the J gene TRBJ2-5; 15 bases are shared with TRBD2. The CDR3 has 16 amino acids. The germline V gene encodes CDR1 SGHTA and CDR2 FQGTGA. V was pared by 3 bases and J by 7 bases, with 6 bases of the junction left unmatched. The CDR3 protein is CASSLDAGLAGGTQYF. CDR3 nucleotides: TGTGCCAGCAGCTTGGATGCGGGACTAGCGGGAGGGACCCAGTACTTC.

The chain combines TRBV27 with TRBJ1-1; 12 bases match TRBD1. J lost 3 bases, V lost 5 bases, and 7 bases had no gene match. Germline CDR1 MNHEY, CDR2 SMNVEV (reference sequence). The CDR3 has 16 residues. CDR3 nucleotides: TGTGCCAGCAGTACCGGGACAGGGGGCCGGGACACTGAAGCTTTCTTT. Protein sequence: CASSTGTGGRDTEAFF.

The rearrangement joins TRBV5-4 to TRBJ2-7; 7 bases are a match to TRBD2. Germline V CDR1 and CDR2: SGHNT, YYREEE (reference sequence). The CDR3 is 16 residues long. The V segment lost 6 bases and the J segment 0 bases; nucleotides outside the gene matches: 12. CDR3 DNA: TGTGCCAGCACCCTGGACGTCAGACTAGCCTCCTACGAGCAGTACTTC. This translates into CASTLDVRLASYEQYF.

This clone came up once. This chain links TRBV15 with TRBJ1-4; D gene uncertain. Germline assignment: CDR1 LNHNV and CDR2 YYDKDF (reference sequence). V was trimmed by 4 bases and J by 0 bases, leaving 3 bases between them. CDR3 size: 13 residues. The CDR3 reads CATSTATNEKLFF. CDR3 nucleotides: TGTGCCACCAGCACCGCAACTAATGAAAAACTGTTTTTT.

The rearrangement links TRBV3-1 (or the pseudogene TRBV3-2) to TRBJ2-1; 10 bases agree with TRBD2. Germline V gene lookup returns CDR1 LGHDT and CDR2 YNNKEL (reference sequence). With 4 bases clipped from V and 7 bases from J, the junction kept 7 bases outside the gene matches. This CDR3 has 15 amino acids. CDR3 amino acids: CASSPEREGWNEQFF. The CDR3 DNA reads TGTGCCAGCAGCCCAGAGCGGGAGGGGTGGAATGAGCAGTTCTTC.

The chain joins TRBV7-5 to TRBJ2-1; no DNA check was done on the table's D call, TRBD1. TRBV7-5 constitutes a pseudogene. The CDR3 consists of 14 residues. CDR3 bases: TGTGCCAGAAGCTTAGTTGGGGACAGCAGAGAGCAGTTCTTC. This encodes CARSLVGDSREQFF.